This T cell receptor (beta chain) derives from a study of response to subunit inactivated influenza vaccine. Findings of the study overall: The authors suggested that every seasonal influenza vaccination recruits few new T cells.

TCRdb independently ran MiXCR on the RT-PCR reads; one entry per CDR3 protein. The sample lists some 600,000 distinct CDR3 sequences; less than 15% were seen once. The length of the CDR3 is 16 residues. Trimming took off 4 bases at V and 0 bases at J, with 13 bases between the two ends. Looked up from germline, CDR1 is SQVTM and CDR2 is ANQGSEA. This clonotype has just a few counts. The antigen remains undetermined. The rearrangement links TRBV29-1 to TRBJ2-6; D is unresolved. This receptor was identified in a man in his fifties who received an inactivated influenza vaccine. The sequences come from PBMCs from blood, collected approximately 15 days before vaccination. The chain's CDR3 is CSVGSGGSSGANVLTF. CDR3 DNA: TGCAGCGTTGGTTCGGGCGGTAGCTCTGGGGCCAACGTCCTGACTTTC. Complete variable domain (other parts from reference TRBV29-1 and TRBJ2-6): SAVISQKPSRDICQRGTSLTIQCQVDSQVTMMFWYRQQPGQSLTLIATANQGSEATYESGFVIDKFPISRPNLTFSTLTVSNMSPEDSSIYLCSVGSGGSSGANVLTFGAGSRLTVL.